This section outlines one T cell receptor beta chain sequence together with its context. The antigen is undetermined. These data originate in a study of beta chain features in type 1 diabetes. Whole-study results and caveats: In all four CD4+ subsets, TCRB CDR3 length was significantly, moderately reduced in type 1 diabetes.

The CDR3 is made up of 13 amino acids. V was pared by 6 bases and J by 5 bases, with 10 bases between. The germline CDR1 and CDR2 sequences are SGHDN and FVKESK. Expressed TCRB transcripts were sequenced because the entire RNA isolate underwent reverse transcription. Some clones are missing from TCRdb's copy, which holds only in-frame ones; the method was immunoSEQ multiplex PCR. The profile shows 500,000 to 650,000 clones, roughly 12% of them singletons. The sequenced sample consisted of naive CD4+ T cells from blood. The chain recombines TRBV14 with TRBJ2-2; D may be TRBD2 (6 bases). The clonotype comes from a man aged 25-45 years with type 1 diabetes. The CDR3 sequence is CASRGLKTGELFF. The DNA for the CDR3 is TGTGCCAGCAGGGGACTGAAAACCGGGGAGCTGTTTTTT.